The 11 T cell receptor beta chains below were found in one sample sequenced in a study of radiotherapy plus CTLA-4 blockade in lung cancer. TCRdb's table, derived via immunoSEQ multiplex PCR, lists solely in-frame clones and lacks some. The table has about 19,000 clones, 86% seen once; the top ten hold 23%. Specimen: peripheral blood, collected from a patient treated with radiotherapy plus ipilimumab. The receptors were sampled from a human donor with non-small cell lung cancer whose response to radiotherapy plus ipilimumab could not be evaluated.

The J gene is TRBJ2-5, the V gene TRBV6-1; tentatively, D is TRBD2 (6 bases). This CDR3 contains 14 residues. Germline CDR1 reads MNHNS; CDR2 reads SASEGT. Trimming stripped 6 bases from V and 7 bases from J, with 18 bases between. The CDR3: CASRGTSPEGTQYF. The CDR3 DNA reads as TGTGCCAGCAGGGGAACTAGCCCTGAGGGGACCCAGTACTTC.

The chain combines TRBV6-1 with TRBJ2-7; D is possibly TRBD1 (6 bases). The CDR3 covers 15 residues. The V gene's germline CDR1 is MNHNS and CDR2 SASEGT. V was trimmed by 6 bases and J by 7 bases, leaving 22 bases between them. In nucleotides, the CDR3 is TGTGCCAGCAGAACCCGGGACACTGACTCTAGTGAGCAGTACTTC. As protein: CASRTRDTDSSEQYF.

The rearrangement joins TRBV28 to TRBJ1-5, with no clear D. From germline, CDR1 is MDHEN and CDR2 SYDVKM. CDR3 length: 15 amino acids. The V end lost 8 bases, the J end lost 1 base, and 15 bases lay between the germline ends. The CDR3 region is CASLLRRRSNQPQHF. The CDR3 bases are TGTGCCAGCCTCCTTCGCAGGCGAAGCAATCAGCCCCAGCATTTT.

CDR3 DNA: TGTGCCAGCAGTGGCCCAACTAATGAAAAACTGTTTTTT. Translation gives CASSGPTNEKLFF. V is TRBV9 and J is TRBJ1-4; D unclear. CDR1 and CDR2 from the germline V gene are SGDLS and YYNGEE. The length of the CDR3 is 13 residues. Trimming removed 5 bases at V and 0 bases at J, with 5 bases between.

This clone was recorded once. The chain joins TRBV27 to TRBJ2-3, with a weak D call TRBD2 (7 bases). CDR1 and CDR2 from the germline V gene are MNHEY and SMNVEV (reference sequence). The length of the CDR3 is 16 residues. V lost 6 bases and J 6 bases, leaving 22 bases between the germline ends. In DNA form, the CDR3 reads TGTGCCAGCAGCTTAGGGGGGGCGCGATATATGGATACGCAGTATTTT. Translation: CASSLGGARYMDTQYF.

The chain combines TRBV9 with TRBJ2-1; D remains ambiguous. This CDR3 is 13 amino acids long. The germline V gene encodes CDR1 SGDLS and CDR2 YYNGEE. The V end was cut by 4 bases, the J end by 7 bases, with 12 bases between. DNA for the CDR3: TGTGCCAGCAGCCCAAGCCCGAGGAATGAGCAGTTCTTC. Its protein is CASSPSPRNEQFF.

The gene calls are TRBV29-1 and TRBJ2-7, with TRBD1 identical over 8 bases. The germline CDR1 and CDR2 sequences are SQVTM and ANQGSEA. Trimming took 3 bases from V and 4 from J; bases not matched to a gene: 5. CDR3 size: 13 residues. The CDR3, as DNA: TGCAGCGTTGAGACAGGGGTTGGGTACGAGCAGTACTTC. Its translation is CSVETGVGYEQYF.

This chain connects TRBV5-1 to TRBJ2-6; the match to TRBD1 covers 12 bases. This CDR3 comprises 19 residues. J gave up 0 bases and V 3 bases, and 7 bases lay outside the gene matches. Germline V lookup: CDR1 SGHRS, CDR2 YFSETQ. This CDR3 reads CASSSDGTGGGSGANVLTF. The CDR3 DNA reads TGCGCCAGCAGCTCGGACGGGACAGGGGGCGGCTCTGGGGCCAACGTCCTGACTTTC.

This chain connects TRBV7-9 to TRBJ2-1; D remains ambiguous. This CDR3 region has 14 residues. CDR1 is SEHNR and CDR2 is FQNEAQ in the germline V gene (reference sequence). V was pared by 3 bases and J by 3 bases, with 9 bases between. The CDR3 bases are TGTGCCAGCAGCTTTTCTTTTTACTACAATGAGCAGTTCTTC. It encodes CASSFSFYYNEQFF. Looking up the rest from reference TRBV7-9 and TRBJ2-1 gives the full variable domain: DTGVSQNPRHKITKRGQNVTFRCDPISEHNRLYWYRQTLGQGPEFLTYFQNEAQLEKSRLLSDRFSAERPKGSFSTLEIQRTEQGDSAMYLCASSFSFYYNEQFFGPGTRLTVL.

This clone came up once. The chain is built from TRBV7-2 and TRBJ1-2, with TRBD1 identical over 7 bases. This CDR3 contains 15 residues. Germline V CDR1 and CDR2: SGHTA, FQGNSA. Losses at the gene ends were 0 bases for V and 0 bases for J; bases not matched to a gene: 1. This chain's CDR3 is CASSLAGTANYGYTF. DNA of the CDR3: TGTGCCAGCAGCTTAGCCGGGACAGCTAACTATGGCTACACCTTC.

The chain employs TRBV5-1 and TRBJ2-3; 7 bases align to TRBD2. CDR1 SGHRS and CDR2 YFSETQ come from the germline V gene. The trim removed 4 bases at V and 1 base at J, leaving 0 bases unmatched. CDR3 length: 13 amino acids. CDR3 in amino acids: CASSRGGTDTQYF. As DNA, the CDR3 is TGCGCCAGCAGCCGGGGGGGCACAGATACGCAGTATTTT.